Detailed here is one T cell receptor (beta chain). What it binds is unknown. This record belongs to a study of T-cell memory formation after mild COVID-19. General observations from the study: Whether second-wave clones peaking at day 37 were SARS-CoV-2 specific went unconfirmed.

In TCRdb, the 5' RACE reads were re-called with MiXCR into one record per CDR3 protein. The sample holds roughly 550,000 distinct CDR3 sequences; roughly 22% are singletons and the top ten take 12%. The trim removed 4 bases at V and 3 bases at J, leaving 4 bases unmatched. Germline-derived CDR1 and CDR2 are SGHAT and FQNNGV. The CDR3 covers 14 residues. This sequence joins TRBV11-2 and TRBJ2-3; TRBD2 agrees at 7 bases. The sequenced sample was PBMCs or a T cell subset sorted from them (not recorded which). This sequence was found in an adult woman who had mild COVID-19 (a few samples of this study predate the infection). Cell type and time point are not known. The CDR3 DNA sequence: TGTGCCAGCAGCTCGGTACTAGCGACAGATACGCAGTATTTT. This gives the protein CASSSVLATDTQYF.